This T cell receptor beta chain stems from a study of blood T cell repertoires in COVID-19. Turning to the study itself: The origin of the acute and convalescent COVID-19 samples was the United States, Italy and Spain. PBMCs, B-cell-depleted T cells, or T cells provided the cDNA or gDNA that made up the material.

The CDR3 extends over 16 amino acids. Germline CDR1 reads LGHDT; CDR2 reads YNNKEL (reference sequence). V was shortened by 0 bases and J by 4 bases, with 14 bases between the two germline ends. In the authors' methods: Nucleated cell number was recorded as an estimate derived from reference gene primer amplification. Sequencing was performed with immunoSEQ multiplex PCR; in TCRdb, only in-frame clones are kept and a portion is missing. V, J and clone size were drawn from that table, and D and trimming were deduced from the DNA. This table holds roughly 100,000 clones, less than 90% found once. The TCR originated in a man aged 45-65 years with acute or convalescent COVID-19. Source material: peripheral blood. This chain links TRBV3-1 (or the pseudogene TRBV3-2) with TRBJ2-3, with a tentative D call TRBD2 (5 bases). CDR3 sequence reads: CASSQDRARGSDTQYF. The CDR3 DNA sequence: TGTGCCAGCAGCCAAGACCGGGCCAGAGGGTCAGATACGCAGTATTTT.